This is a list of T cell receptor beta chains from one sample in a study of T cell responses to AZD1222 COVID-19 vaccine. Sequencing was performed with immunoSEQ multiplex PCR; in TCRdb, only in-frame clones are kept and a portion is missing. The sample has approximately 150,000 clones; roughly 90% are singletons. This specimen consisted of peripheral blood, obtained on day 0 of AZD1222 vaccination. The receptor set was obtained from an adult in good health. Each CDR3 is given with its conserved first and last residue. D genes are given only for firm matches.

D gene	V gene	J gene	CDR3 protein
-	TRBV29-1	TRBJ2-7	CSVGKLGSYEQYF
TRBD1	TRBV29-1	TRBJ2-2	CSVRPDRDDGELFF
TRBD1	TRBV29-1	TRBJ1-2	CSVSGTGGVYGYTF
-	TRBV15	TRBJ2-7	CATSRDLVGYEQYF
-	TRBV4-1	TRBJ1-1	CASSLEGSGTEAFF
TRBD2	TRBV29-1	TRBJ2-2	CSVDTSGGTNTGELFF
TRBD1	TRBV28	TRBJ1-5	CASSFGRARGQGHSNQPQHF
TRBD1	TRBV6-5	TRBJ1-1	CASSYGQGITEAFF
TRBD1	TRBV30	TRBJ1-4	CAWSAYRGPNEKLFF
TRBD1	TRBV27	TRBJ2-7	CASRPRTGEQYF
TRBD1	TRBV28	TRBJ1-4	CASSPLVRGRGGEKLFF
-	TRBV25-1	TRBJ2-2	CASSEYGAGDFAGELFF
TRBD2	TRBV7-2	TRBJ2-1	CASSTLAGFNNEQFF
TRBD1	TRBV6-5	TRBJ2-3	CASKTLGQGKDTQYF
TRBD2	TRBV9	TRBJ2-3	CASSVGASGGPTDTQYF
-	TRBV6-5	TRBJ1-5	CASSYSVEGNQPQHF
-	TRBV7-2	TRBJ2-5	CASSFRELKETQYF
-	TRBV11-2	TRBJ1-4	CASSYGHKVATNEKLFF
-	TRBV15	TRBJ2-2	CATSRGTRDIYTGELFF
-	TRBV6-2/TRBV6-3	TRBJ2-1	CASSYSKGVYNEQFF
-	TRBV10-3	TRBJ2-1	CAISIPLVGYHEQFF
TRBD2	TRBV15	TRBJ2-7	CATRGTSGKSEQYF
-	TRBV28	TRBJ1-3	CASSLWGGSSGNTIYF
-	TRBV5-1	TRBJ1-4	CASSLVVNEKLFF
TRBD1	TRBV6-1	TRBJ1-2	CASSETTGGAYGYTF
-	TRBV3-1/TRBV3-2	TRBJ1-4	CASSQDQEKLFF
-	TRBV5-8	TRBJ2-1	CASSPSQYNEQFF
-	TRBV5-1	TRBJ2-1	CASTYGAGQVYNEQFF